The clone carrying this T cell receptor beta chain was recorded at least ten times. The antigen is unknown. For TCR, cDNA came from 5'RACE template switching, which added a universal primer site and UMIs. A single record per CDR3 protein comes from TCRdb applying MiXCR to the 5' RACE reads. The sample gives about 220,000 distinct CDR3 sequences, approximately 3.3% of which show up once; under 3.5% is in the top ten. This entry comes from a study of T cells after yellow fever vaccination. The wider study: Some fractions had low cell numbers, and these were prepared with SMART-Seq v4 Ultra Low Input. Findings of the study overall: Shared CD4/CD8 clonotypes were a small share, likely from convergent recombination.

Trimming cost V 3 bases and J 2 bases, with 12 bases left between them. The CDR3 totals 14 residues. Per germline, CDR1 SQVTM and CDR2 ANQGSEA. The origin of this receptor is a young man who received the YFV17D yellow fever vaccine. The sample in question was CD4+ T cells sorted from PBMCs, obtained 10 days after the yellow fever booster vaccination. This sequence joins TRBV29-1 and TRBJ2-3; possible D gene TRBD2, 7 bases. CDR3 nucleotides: TGCAGCGTTGAGGGGGGGCGAGCCACAGATACGCAGTATTTT. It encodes CSVEGGRATDTQYF.